This TCR beta chain was sequenced for a study of CD8 T cells in ankylosing spondylitis. Overall study findings and caveats: With a CD8+ phenotype, disease-linked clones were relatively rare in peripheral blood. A TCR beta motif of eight highly homologous variants appeared characteristic of ankylosing spondylitis blood.

This clonotype was detected a few times. Its specificity is not known. Per the germline V gene, CDR1 is DFQATT and CDR2 is SNEGSKA (reference sequence). The CDR3 loop spans 16 amino acids. Germline trimming cut 6 bases from V and 3 bases from J; bases unmatched to any gene: 16. TCRdb recomputed calls from the 5' RACE reads with MiXCR, one row per CDR3 protein. The table lists some 85,000 distinct CDR3 sequences, roughly 9% of them singletons. Sequencing was carried out using blood, either unsorted or a sorted T cell fraction (not recorded which). The chain combines TRBV20-1 with TRBJ2-7; TRBD2 matches at 8 bases. The TCR was taken from a male donor with ankylosing spondylitis. The chain's CDR3 is CSAGGFSGAVLYEQYF. The CDR3 coding sequence is TGCAGTGCCGGCGGGTTTAGCGGGGCCGTTCTCTACGAGCAGTACTTC.